One T cell receptor beta chain is described in this entry. Seattle participants joined during active infection and were tracked over time. This entry is derived from a study of blood T cell repertoires in COVID-19. Trimming cost V 1 base and J 2 bases; bases outside gene matches: 5. CDR1 and CDR2 (germline): MGHRA, YSYEKL. This CDR3 has 17 amino acids. Libraries were prepared by immunoSEQ multiplex PCR; TCRdb keeps only in-frame clonotypes and omits some of them. The table includes fewer than 85,000 clones, approximately 80% detected once. The genes are TRBV4-1 and TRBJ1-5; 10 nucleotides match TRBD1. The specimen sequenced was peripheral blood. This TCR derives from a man aged 25-40 years with COVID-19, enrolled during active disease. The CDR3 DNA sequence: TGCGCCAGCAGCCAAGCCTCCGGGACAGGGGGCAATCAGCCCCAGCATTTT. Its protein is CASSQASGTGGNQPQHF.